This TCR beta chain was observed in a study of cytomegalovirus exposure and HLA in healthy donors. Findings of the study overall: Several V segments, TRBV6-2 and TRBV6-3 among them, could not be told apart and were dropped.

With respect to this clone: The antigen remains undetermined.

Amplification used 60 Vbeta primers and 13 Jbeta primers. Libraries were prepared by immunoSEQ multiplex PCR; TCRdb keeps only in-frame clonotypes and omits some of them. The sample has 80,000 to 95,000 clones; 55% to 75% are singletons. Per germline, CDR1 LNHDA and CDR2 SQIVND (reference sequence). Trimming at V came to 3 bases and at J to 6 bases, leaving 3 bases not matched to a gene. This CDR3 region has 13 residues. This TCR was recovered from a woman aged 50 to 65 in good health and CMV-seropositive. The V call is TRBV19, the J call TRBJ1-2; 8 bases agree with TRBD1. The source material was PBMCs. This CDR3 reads CASSIQGADGYTF. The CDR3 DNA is TGTGCCAGTAGTATCCAGGGGGCGGATGGCTACACCTTC.